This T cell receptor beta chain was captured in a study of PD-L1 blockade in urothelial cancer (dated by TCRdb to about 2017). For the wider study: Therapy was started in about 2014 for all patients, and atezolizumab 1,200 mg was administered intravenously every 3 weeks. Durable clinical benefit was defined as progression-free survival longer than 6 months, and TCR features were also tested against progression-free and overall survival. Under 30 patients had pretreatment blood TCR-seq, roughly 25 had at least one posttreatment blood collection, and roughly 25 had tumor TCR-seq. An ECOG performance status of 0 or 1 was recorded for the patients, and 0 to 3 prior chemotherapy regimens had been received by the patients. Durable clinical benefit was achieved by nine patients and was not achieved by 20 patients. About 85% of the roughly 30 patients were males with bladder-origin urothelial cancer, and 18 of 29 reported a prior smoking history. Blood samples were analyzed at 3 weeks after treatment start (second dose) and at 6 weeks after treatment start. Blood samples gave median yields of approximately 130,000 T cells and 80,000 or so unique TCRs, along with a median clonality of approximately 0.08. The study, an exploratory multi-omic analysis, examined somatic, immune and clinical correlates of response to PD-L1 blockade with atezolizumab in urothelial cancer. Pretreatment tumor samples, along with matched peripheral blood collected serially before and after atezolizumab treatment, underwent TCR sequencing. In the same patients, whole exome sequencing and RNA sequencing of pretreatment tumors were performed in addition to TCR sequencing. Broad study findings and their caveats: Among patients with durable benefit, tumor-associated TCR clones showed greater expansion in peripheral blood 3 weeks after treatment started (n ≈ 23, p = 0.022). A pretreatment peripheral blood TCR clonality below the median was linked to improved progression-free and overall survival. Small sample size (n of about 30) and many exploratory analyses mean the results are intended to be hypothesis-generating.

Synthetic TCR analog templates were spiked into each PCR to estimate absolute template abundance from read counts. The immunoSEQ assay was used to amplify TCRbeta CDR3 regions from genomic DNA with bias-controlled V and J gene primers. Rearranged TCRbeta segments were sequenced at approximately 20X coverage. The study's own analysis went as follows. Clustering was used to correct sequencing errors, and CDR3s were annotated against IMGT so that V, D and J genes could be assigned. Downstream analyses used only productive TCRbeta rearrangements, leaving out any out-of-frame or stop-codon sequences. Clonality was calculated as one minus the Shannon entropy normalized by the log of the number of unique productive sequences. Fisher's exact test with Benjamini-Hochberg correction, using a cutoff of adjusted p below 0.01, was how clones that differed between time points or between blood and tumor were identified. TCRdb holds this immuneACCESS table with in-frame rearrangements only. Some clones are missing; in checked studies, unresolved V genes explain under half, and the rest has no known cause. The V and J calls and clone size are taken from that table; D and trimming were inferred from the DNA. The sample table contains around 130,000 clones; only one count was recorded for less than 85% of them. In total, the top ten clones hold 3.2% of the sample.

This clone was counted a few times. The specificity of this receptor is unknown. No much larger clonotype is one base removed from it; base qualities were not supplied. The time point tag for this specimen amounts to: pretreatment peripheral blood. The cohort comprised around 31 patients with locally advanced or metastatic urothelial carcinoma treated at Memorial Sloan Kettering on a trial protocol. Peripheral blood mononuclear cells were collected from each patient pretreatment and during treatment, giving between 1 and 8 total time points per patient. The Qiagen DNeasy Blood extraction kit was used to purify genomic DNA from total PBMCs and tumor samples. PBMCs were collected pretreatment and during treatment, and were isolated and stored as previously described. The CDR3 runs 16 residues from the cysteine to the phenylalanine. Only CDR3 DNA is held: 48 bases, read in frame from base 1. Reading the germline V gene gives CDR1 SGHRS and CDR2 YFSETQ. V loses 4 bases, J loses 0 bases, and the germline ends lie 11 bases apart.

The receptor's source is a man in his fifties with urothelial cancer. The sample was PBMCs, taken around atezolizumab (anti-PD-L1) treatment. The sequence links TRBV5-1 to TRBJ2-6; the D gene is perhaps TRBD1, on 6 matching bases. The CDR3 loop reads CASSPGTYSGANVLTF. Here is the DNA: TGCGCCAGCAGCCCAGGGACATACTCTGGGGCCAACGTCCTGACTTTC.